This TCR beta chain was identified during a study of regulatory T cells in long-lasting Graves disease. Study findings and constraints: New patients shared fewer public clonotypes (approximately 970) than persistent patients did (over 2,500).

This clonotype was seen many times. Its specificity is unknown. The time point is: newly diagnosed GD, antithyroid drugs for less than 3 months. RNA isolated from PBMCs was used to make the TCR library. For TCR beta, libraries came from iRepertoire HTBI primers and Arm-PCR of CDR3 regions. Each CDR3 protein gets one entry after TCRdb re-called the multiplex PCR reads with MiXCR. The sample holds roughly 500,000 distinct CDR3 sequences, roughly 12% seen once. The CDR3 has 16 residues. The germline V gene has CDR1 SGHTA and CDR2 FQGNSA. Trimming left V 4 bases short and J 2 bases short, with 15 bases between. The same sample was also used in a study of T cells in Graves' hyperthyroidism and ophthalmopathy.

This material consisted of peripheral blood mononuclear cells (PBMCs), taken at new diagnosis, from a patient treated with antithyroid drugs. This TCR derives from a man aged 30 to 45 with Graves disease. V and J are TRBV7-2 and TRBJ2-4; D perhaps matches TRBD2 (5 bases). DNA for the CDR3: TGTGCCAGCAGCTCGTATAGCGAATCCTCCAAAAACATTCAGTACTTC. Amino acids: CASSSYSESSKNIQYF. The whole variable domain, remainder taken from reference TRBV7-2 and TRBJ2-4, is GAGVSQSPSNKVTEKGKDVELRCDPISGHTALYWYRQSLGQGLEFLIYFQGNSAPDKSGLPSDRFSAERTGGSVSTLTIQRTQQEDSAVYLCASSSYSESSKNIQYFGAGTRLSVL.